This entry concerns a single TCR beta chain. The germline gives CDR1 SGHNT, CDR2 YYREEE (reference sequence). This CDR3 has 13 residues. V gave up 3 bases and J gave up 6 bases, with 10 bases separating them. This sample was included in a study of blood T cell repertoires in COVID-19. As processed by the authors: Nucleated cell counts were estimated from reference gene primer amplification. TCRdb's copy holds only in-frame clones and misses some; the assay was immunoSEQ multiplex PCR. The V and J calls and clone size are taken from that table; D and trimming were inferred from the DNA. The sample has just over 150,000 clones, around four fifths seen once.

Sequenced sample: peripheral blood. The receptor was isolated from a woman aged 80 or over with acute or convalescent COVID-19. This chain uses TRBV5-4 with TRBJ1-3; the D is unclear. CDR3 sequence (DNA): TGTGCCAGCAGCTCCCCCTACGCAAACACCATATATTTT. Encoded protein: CASSSPYANTIYF.